Below are 24 T cell receptor beta chains sequenced from a single sample in a study of shared clonotypes between healthy human individuals. Profiling relied on immunoSEQ multiplex PCR, and the TCRdb table lists in-frame clones only, not all of them. The sample gives more than 400,000 clones, over 75% of which show up once; roughly 13% is in the top ten. Sequences were obtained from PBMCs. The receptors were gathered from a woman aged 40 to 50 in good health. Some clones in this sample may be carry-over from other donors' samples.

The J gene is TRBJ1-2, the V gene TRBV5-1; TRBD1 agrees at 10 bases. The CDR3 extends over 14 amino acids. V shed 4 bases and J 8 bases; nucleotides not matched to a gene: 8. The germline V gene encodes CDR1 SGHRS and CDR2 YFSETQ. CDR3 coding DNA: TGCGCCAGCAGCCCAGACAGGGGGCGGGGAGGCTACACCTTC. Translated: CASSPDRGRGGYTF. Drawing the rest from reference TRBV5-1 and TRBJ1-2, the complete variable domain is KAGVTQTPRYLIKTRGQQVTLSCSPISGHRSVSWYQQTPGQGLQFLFEYFSETQRNKGNFPGRFSGRQFSNSRSEMNVSTLELGDSALYLCASSPDRGRGGYTFGSGTRLTVV.

The V and J genes are TRBV6-6 and TRBJ2-3; D is ambiguous. Germline values: CDR1 MNHNY, CDR2 SVGAGI (reference sequence). The ends were cut back, 5 bases at V and 2 bases at J, with 8 bases in the middle. The length of the CDR3 is 13 residues. The CDR3 DNA sequence: TGTGCCAGCAGTGATCACACCACAGATACGCAGTATTTT. It is translated as CASSDHTTDTQYF.

Notes on this clone: This likely came from a read error, as a far larger clone is one base away. This sequence joins TRBV30 and TRBJ2-5; 7 nucleotides agree with TRBD2. Looked up from germline, CDR1 is GTSNPN and CDR2 is SVGIG (reference sequence). This CDR3 spans 12 amino acids. In nucleotides, the CDR3 is TGTGCCCGGAGCCCCGGGGGGGAGACCCAGTACTTC. The encoded protein is CARSPGGETQYF.

The V call is TRBV28, the J call TRBJ1-3; D is ambiguous. This CDR3 comprises 16 residues. V gave up 3 bases and J gave up 0 bases, with 12 bases separating them. Germline CDR1 reads MDHEN; CDR2 reads SYDVKM. This CDR3 reads CASSFTMGNSGNTIYF. CDR3 nucleotides: TGTGCCAGCAGTTTCACCATGGGGAACTCTGGAAACACCATATATTTT.

Remarks on this clone: A far larger clone is only one base removed, so a read error is likely. The V call is TRBV29-1, the J call TRBJ1-5, with D tentatively TRBD1 (6 bases). Trimming removed 4 bases from V and 5 bases from J, with 15 bases in between. The CDR3 contains 14 residues. In germline, CDR1 is SQVTM, CDR2 ANQGSEA. CDR3 sequence: CSVGGHGDHQPQHF. The DNA of the CDR3 is TGCAGCGTTGGGGGACATGGTGATCATCAGCCCCAGCATTTT.

The chain employs TRBV7-9 and TRBJ2-7, with D possibly matching TRBD2 (5 bases). The germline V and J ends were trimmed by 8 bases and 0 bases, with 23 bases remaining between them. In germline, CDR1 is SEHNR, CDR2 FQNEAQ (reference sequence). The CDR3 is made up of 17 amino acids. CDR3 amino acids: CASQPNLGVGSSYEQYF. CDR3 nucleotides: TGTGCCAGCCAACCTAACCTCGGGGTGGGGAGCTCCTACGAGCAGTACTTC. The full variable domain, in which reference TRBV7-9 and TRBJ2-7 provide the parts outside the CDR3, is DTGVSQNPRHKITKRGQNVTFRCDPISEHNRLYWYRQTLGQGPEFLTYFQNEAQLEKSRLLSDRFSAERPKGSFSTLEIQRTEQGDSAMYLCASQPNLGVGSSYEQYFGPGTRLTVT.

The rearrangement links TRBV29-1 to TRBJ2-3; 7 bases are a match to TRBD1. The CDR3 length is 13 residues. With V trimmed by 3 bases and J by 4 bases, 4 bases remained unmatched. CDR1 is SQVTM and CDR2 is ANQGSEA in the germline V gene. In DNA, the CDR3 is TGCAGCGTTGACTCACAGGGGCCAGATACGCAGTATTTT. Amino acids: CSVDSQGPDTQYF.

Regarding this clone: A far larger clone differs by one base, so this is likely a read error. The CDR3 end shows no conserved phenylalanine or tryptophan, and so a read error is likely. V usage is TRBV6-1 and J usage is TRBJ1-5; maybe TRBD1 (5 bases). The V end lost 5 bases, the J end lost 3 bases, and 11 bases lay between the germline ends. This CDR3 contains 14 residues. CDR1 is MNHNS, CDR2 SASEGT, per germline. The CDR3: CASSSVGPNQPQHL. DNA for the CDR3: TGTGCCAGCAGTTCAGTGGGGCCCAATCAGCCCCAGCATCTT.

A single count supports this clone. The chain is built from TRBV6-4 and TRBJ2-1; 7 bases match TRBD2. The CDR3 runs to 15 residues. The J segment lost 10 bases and the V segment lost 0 bases, leaving 9 bases of the junction unmatched. Germline lookup yields CDR1 MRHNA and CDR2 SNTAGT. The CDR3 nucleotides read TGTGCCAGCAGTGACTCGTGGGGCGGGGGTGAAGAGCAGTTCTTC. It specifies CASSDSWGGGEEQFF.

Concerning this clone itself: A read error likely explains this, since a far larger clone differs by one base. Because the CDR3 is missing its conserved closing phenylalanine or tryptophan, this is likely a read error. The chain recombines TRBV30 with TRBJ1-2; the D gene is possibly TRBD1 (6 bases). The CDR3 consists of 13 residues. Trimming cost V 0 bases and J 8 bases, with 13 bases left between them. Germline CDR1 is GTSNPN and CDR2 is SVGIG (reference sequence). The CDR3, as DNA: TGTGCCTGGAGTGTAGGACAGTGGGAAGGCTACACCTCC. Translated, it gives CAWSVGQWEGYTS.

The V gene is TRBV25-1, the J gene TRBJ2-7, with 9 nucleotides matching TRBD1. The CDR3 consists of 14 residues. CDR1 is MGHDK, CDR2 SYGVNS, per germline. The V segment lost 5 bases and the J segment 5 bases; nucleotides outside the gene matches: 7. CDR3 sequence (DNA): TGTGCCAGCAGTAACCGGGACAGGGTCGACGAGCAGTACTTC. Protein product: CASSNRDRVDEQYF.

The rearrangement uses TRBV6-1 and TRBJ2-5, with 7 bases aligning to TRBD1. CDR3 size: 16 residues. Germline V gene sequence: CDR1 MNHNS, CDR2 SASEGT. J was trimmed by 0 bases and V by 4 bases; bases with no gene match: 8. The CDR3: CASSGYGTEYQETQYF. The CDR3 DNA reads as TGTGCCAGCAGTGGCTACGGGACAGAATACCAAGAGACCCAGTACTTC.

The chain is built from TRBV4-1 and TRBJ2-5; maybe TRBD1 (6 bases). The CDR3 is 15 residues long. Germline V CDR1 and CDR2: MGHRA, YSYEKL. V lost 0 bases to trimming and J lost 7 bases, with 15 bases between them. CDR3 bases: TGCGCCAGCAGCCAAGATAACAGGGACGAGGGGACCCAGTACTTC. Amino acids: CASSQDNRDEGTQYF.

Comment on this clone: A much bigger clone sits one base away, suggesting this may be a read error. This sample includes further DNA sequences coding for the same CDR3. The chain employs TRBV5-1 and TRBJ2-2, with D uncertain. CDR1 and CDR2 (germline): SGHRS, YFSETQ. Trimming pared 0 bases from V and 1 base from J, leaving 4 bases between. The CDR3 runs to 14 residues. This CDR3 is CASSLGQNTGELFF. CDR3 coding DNA: TGCGCCAGCAGCTTGGGACAGAACACCGGGGAGCTGTTTTTT.

This clone was recorded at least ten times. V is TRBV7-9 and J is TRBJ2-2; D call uncertain. CDR1 and CDR2 (germline): SEHNR, FQNEAQ (reference sequence). This CDR3 region has 13 residues. The V and J ends lost 3 bases and 3 bases respectively, with 5 bases between them. CDR3 sequence reads: CASSFDYTGELFF. CDR3 nucleotide sequence: TGTGCCAGCAGCTTTGATTACACCGGGGAGCTGTTTTTT.

As for this clone: This sequence is one base from a far larger clone and is likely a read error. This sequence joins TRBV4-2 and TRBJ1-4, with 8 nucleotides matching TRBD1. The CDR3 loop spans 14 amino acids. CDR1 LGHNA and CDR2 YNFKEQ come from the germline V gene. The CDR3 DNA follows: TGTGCCAGCATCCAAACAGGGGGTCGGGAAAAACTGTTTTTT. Translation gives CASIQTGGREKLFF.

Worth noting for this clone: A single base separates this from a much larger clone, so it may be a read error. This likely comes from a read error, as the CDR3 has no conserved phenylalanine or tryptophan at its end. The V call is TRBV7-2, the J call TRBJ2-3; 12 bases are shared with TRBD2. The trim removed 2 bases at V and 2 bases at J, leaving 11 bases unmatched. The CDR3 is 19 residues long. CDR1 and CDR2 (germline): SGHTA, FQGNSA. The CDR3 nucleotides read TGTGCCAGCAGCTTACGTACTAGCGGGAGGATCAGGCTCACAGATACGCAGTATCTT. Its protein product is CASSLRTSGRIRLTDTQYL.

The J gene is TRBJ2-6, the V gene TRBV19, with D hard to call. This CDR3 region has 13 residues. CDR1 and CDR2 (germline): LNHDA, SQIVND (reference sequence). V lost 8 bases and J lost 0, with 5 bases in between. The CDR3 nucleotides are TGTGCCAGTGGTAGCTCTGGGGCCAACGTCCTGACTTTC. Amino acids: CASGSSGANVLTF.

Turning to this clone: One junction end does not reproduce the germline sequence, and a read error may be involved. This sequence joins TRBV5-6 and TRBJ2-1; TRBD2 might be the D (5 bases). CDR1 and CDR2 from the germline V gene are SGHDT and YYEEEE. The CDR3 has 11 residues. CDR3 sequence: CASSGRGRWVF. The CDR3 DNA follows: TGTGCCAGCAGCGGACGGGGTCGTTGGGTCTTC.

The chain's CDR3 is CASSYSSPSKADEQFF. CDR3 DNA: TGTGCCAGCAGTTACTCGAGTCCCTCTAAGGCCGATGAGCAGTTCTTC. The chain links TRBV6-6 to TRBJ2-1; no firm D call. The CDR3 consists of 16 residues. V was cut by 0 bases and J by 8 bases, with 17 bases left in between. The germline V gene encodes CDR1 MNHNY and CDR2 SVGAGI (reference sequence).

This chain connects TRBV5-1 to TRBJ2-5, with 9 bases fitting TRBD1. Germline V gene lookup returns CDR1 SGHRS and CDR2 YFSETQ. V shed 6 bases and J 2 bases; nucleotides not matched to a gene: 8. The CDR3 is made up of 15 amino acids. The CDR3: CASTETGTGQETQYF. The CDR3 DNA reads TGCGCCAGCACCGAAACAGGGACAGGGCAAGAGACCCAGTACTTC.

This chain uses TRBV30 with TRBJ1-2; D not resolved. Per the germline V gene, CDR1 is GTSNPN and CDR2 is SVGIG (reference sequence). V gave up 1 base and J gave up 7 bases, with 10 bases separating them. The CDR3 has 12 amino acids. The CDR3 region is CAWSAGFSGYTF. The CDR3, as DNA: TGTGCCTGGAGTGCCGGATTTAGTGGCTACACCTTC.

The chain carries TRBV29-1 and TRBJ2-3; D is unclear. V was trimmed by 3 bases and J by 1 base, leaving 5 bases between them. The CDR3 is 12 residues long. Germline V lookup: CDR1 SQVTM, CDR2 ANQGSEA. The CDR3 is CSVEEGTDTQYF. CDR3 coding DNA: TGCAGCGTTGAGGAAGGCACAGATACGCAGTATTTT.

With regard to this clone: A much bigger clone sits one base away, suggesting this may be a read error. Distinct nucleotide sequences in the sample also encode this CDR3. This chain uses TRBV5-8 with TRBJ2-3, with TRBD1 matching 8 bases. Per the germline V gene, CDR1 is SGHTS and CDR2 is YDEGEE. This CDR3 spans 18 amino acids. CDR3 sequence: CASSSAMRQGAGTDTQYF. The CDR3 nucleotides read TGTGCCAGTAGCTCAGCTATGAGGCAGGGGGCAGGTACAGATACGCAGTATTTT.